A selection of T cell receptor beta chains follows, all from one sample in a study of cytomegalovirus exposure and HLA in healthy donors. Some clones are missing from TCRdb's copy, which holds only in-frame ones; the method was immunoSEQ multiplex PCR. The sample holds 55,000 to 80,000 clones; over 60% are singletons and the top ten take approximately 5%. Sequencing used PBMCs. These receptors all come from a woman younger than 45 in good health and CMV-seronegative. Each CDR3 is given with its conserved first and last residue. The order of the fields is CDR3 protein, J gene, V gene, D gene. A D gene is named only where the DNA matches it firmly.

CDR3: CSVVFEEETAYEQYF
J: TRBJ2-7
V: TRBV29-1
D: .

CDR3: CASSPGQGHDEQYF
J: .
V: TRBV18
D: TRBD1

CDR3: CASSTRLGEYNEQFF
J: TRBJ2-1
V: TRBV5-4
D: .

CDR3: CASSFTGTGGQPQHF
J: TRBJ1-5
V: TRBV19
D: TRBD1

CDR3: CASSTLDLLNQPQHF
J: TRBJ1-5
V: TRBV19
D: .

CDR3: CASSFRGPNEQFF
J: TRBJ2-1
V: TRBV28
D: .

CDR3: CASSLDSDGYTF
J: TRBJ1-2
V: TRBV5-4
D: .

CDR3: CSEFSGVF
J: TRBJ2-7
V: TRBV20-1
D: TRBD2

CDR3: CASSLEGTGYEQYF
J: .
V: TRBV28
D: .

CDR3: CASSIERGTEAFF
J: TRBJ1-1
V: TRBV19
D: .

CDR3: CASSTDRVRETQYF
J: TRBJ2-5
V: TRBV27
D: TRBD1

CDR3: CASCGRGNSPLHF
J: TRBJ1-6
V: TRBV2
D: .

CDR3: CASSRGATSGMGGEQFF
J: TRBJ2-1
V: TRBV9
D: TRBD2

CDR3: CASSQVETGQTEQYF
J: TRBJ2-7
V: TRBV7-9
D: .

CDR3: CAISEEQGYEQYF
J: TRBJ2-7
V: TRBV10-3
D: .

CDR3: CASSGRQGTDTQYF
J: TRBJ2-3
V: TRBV28
D: .

CDR3: CASSAGGIRSGELFF
J: TRBJ2-2
V: TRBV10-1
D: .

CDR3: CASSLASGANTEAFF
J: TRBJ1-1
V: TRBV5-1
D: .

CDR3: CASSPSLAGGPYEQYF
J: TRBJ2-7
V: TRBV18
D: TRBD2

CDR3: CASSLVDRADEQYF
J: TRBJ2-7
V: TRBV7-9
D: TRBD1

CDR3: CASSARDYNNEQFF
J: TRBJ2-1
V: TRBV7-9
D: TRBD2

CDR3: CASSLIVGKEETQYF
J: TRBJ2-5
V: TRBV7-2
D: .

CDR3: CASSQDYSLSNQPQHF
J: TRBJ1-5
V: TRBV4-1
D: .

CDR3: CASSQGTTGGGRTDTQYF
J: TRBJ2-3
V: TRBV4-3
D: TRBD1

CDR3: CASSTGEVNEKLFF
J: TRBJ1-4
V: TRBV9
D: TRBD1

CDR3: CASSPATNEKLFF
J: TRBJ1-4
V: TRBV18
D: .

CDR3: CASSEGTAAALYEKLFF
J: TRBJ1-4
V: TRBV5-6
D: .

CDR3: CASRPTSGIDYEQYF
J: TRBJ2-7
V: TRBV6-5
D: TRBD2

CDR3: CASSSPGLAGVGEQYF
J: TRBJ2-5
V: TRBV7-8
D: TRBD2

CDR3: CASSPGTAVSPTGANVLTF
J: TRBJ2-6
V: TRBV11-3
D: TRBD1

CDR3: CASSELLGGGGTEAFF
J: TRBJ1-1
V: TRBV6-1
D: .

CDR3: CASSLDGGMTDTQYF
J: TRBJ2-3
V: TRBV5-4
D: .

CDR3: CASSYSFSGTDTQYF
J: TRBJ2-3
V: TRBV6-5
D: .

CDR3: CASSIIKESEQYF
J: TRBJ2-7
V: TRBV19
D: .

CDR3: CATEIRGPVLDGYTF
J: TRBJ1-2
V: TRBV7-9
D: TRBD1

CDR3: CATSRDRASSYEQYF
J: TRBJ2-7
V: TRBV15
D: .

CDR3: CASSTDRDYGYTF
J: TRBJ1-2
V: TRBV5-1
D: TRBD1

CDR3: CASSLRALGTTNEKLFF
J: TRBJ1-4
V: TRBV18
D: .

CDR3: CASSLAGGPDEQFF
J: TRBJ2-1
V: TRBV7-9
D: TRBD2

CDR3: CASGRGTVDTQYF
J: TRBJ2-3
V: TRBV2
D: .

CDR3: CASSLWTSGSTDTQYF
J: TRBJ2-3
V: TRBV7-2
D: TRBD2

CDR3: CASSSELRGTAEAFF
J: TRBJ1-1
V: TRBV19
D: TRBD1

CDR3: CASSVVSGRARNEQFF
J: TRBJ2-1
V: TRBV9
D: TRBD2

CDR3: CARAGTSGRHEQFF
J: TRBJ2-1
V: TRBV19
D: TRBD2

CDR3: CSAPQGEQFF
J: TRBJ2-1
V: TRBV29-1
D: .

CDR3: CASSLYIHQETQYF
J: TRBJ2-5
V: TRBV5-8
D: .

CDR3: CASSRSGGAGETQYF
J: TRBJ2-5
V: TRBV7-9
D: TRBD1

CDR3: CASSLARQGLGNTIYF
J: TRBJ1-3
V: TRBV7-9
D: .

CDR3: CASSLLGLVGYTF
J: TRBJ1-2
V: TRBV5-8
D: .

CDR3: CASRRDISYEQYF
J: TRBJ2-7
V: TRBV28
D: .

CDR3: CASSGTFLTGKNIQYF
J: TRBJ2-4
V: TRBV2
D: .

CDR3: CASSKGHTSGANVLTF
J: TRBJ2-6
V: TRBV2
D: .

CDR3: CASSQIPAGGPEQYF
J: TRBJ2-7
V: TRBV14
D: TRBD2

CDR3: CASSSTDYEQYF
J: TRBJ2-7
V: TRBV28
D: .

CDR3: CASSLWGPTGALSEKLFF
J: TRBJ1-4
V: TRBV11-2
D: TRBD1